Following are 5 T cell receptor beta chains from one sample sequenced in a study of molecular identifiers for immune sequencing clone quantification. TCRdb reprocessed the PCR reads with MiXCR, giving one entry per CDR3 protein. The repertoire holds just over 40,000 distinct CDR3 sequences, approximately 17% seen once, with 7% to 9% in the top ten. The sequenced sample consisted of naive CD8+ T cells from blood, with Jurkat cell RNA spiked in. Subset defined: FACS-sorted CD8+CD4-CCR7+CD45RA+ naive T cells. The receptors were sampled from a human donor in good health. Some libraries in this study had Jurkat cell RNA spiked in.

This clonotype appeared many times. The chain recombines TRBV27 with TRBJ2-7; 8 nucleotides line up with TRBD2. Germline CDR1 MNHEY, CDR2 SMNVEV (reference sequence). The CDR3 has 15 amino acids. The V segment lost 2 bases and the J segment 6 bases; nucleotides outside the gene matches: 9. The CDR3 nucleotides are TGTGCCAGCAGTTTAAACGGGGGGGGGCGGAGCGAGCAGTACTTC. This gives the protein CASSLNGGGRSEQYF.

On this clonotype: This likely comes from a read error, as the CDR3 has no conserved phenylalanine or tryptophan at its end. The genes are TRBV19 and TRBJ1-5; tentatively, D is TRBD1 (5 bases). Between the trimmed V and J ends, which lost 6 bases and 0 bases, there was a span of 12 bases. The CDR3 is made up of 15 amino acids. CDR1 LNHDA and CDR2 SQIVND come from the germline V gene (reference sequence). The chain's CDR3 is CASRKTEYSNQPQHS. For the CDR3, the DNA is TGTGCCAGTAGGAAGACAGAATATAGCAATCAGCCCCAGCATTCT.

This clonotype was seen more than once but under ten times. The genes are TRBV18 and TRBJ1-1, with 10 bases fitting TRBD1. With 4 bases clipped from V and 0 bases from J, the junction kept 5 bases outside the gene matches. This CDR3 comprises 16 residues. Germline CDR1 reads KGHSH; CDR2 reads LQKENI. The CDR3 spells CASSREDRGVNTEAFF. The CDR3 DNA reads TGTGCCAGCTCACGTGAGGACAGGGGGGTGAACACTGAAGCTTTCTTT.

In its sample, this clonotype was seen many times. V is TRBV7-3 and J is TRBJ2-1; tentatively, D is TRBD1 (5 bases). Germline-derived CDR1 and CDR2 are SGHTA and FQGTGA. This CDR3 spans 12 amino acids. Trimming pared 5 bases from V and 6 bases from J, leaving 8 bases between. CDR3 residues: CASSDSSNEQFF. The CDR3 coding sequence is TGTGCCAGCAGCGACAGCTCCAATGAGCAGTTCTTC.

As concerns this clonotype: The junction departs from germline at one end; a sequencing error may be responsible. The chain uses TRBV4-3 and TRBJ2-1; tentative D call: TRBD1 (6 bases). From germline, CDR1 is LGHNA and CDR2 YSLEER. The CDR3 is 14 amino acids. CDR3 sequence (DNA): TGCGCCAGCAGCCAAGTTGTCGGGGACAATGAGCAGCTCTTC. Residues: CASSQVVGDNEQLF.